The T cell receptor beta chain under discussion was sequenced for a study of shared clonotypes between healthy human individuals (dated by TCRdb to between 2020 and 2021). Study-level background: A few men and two women, aged 18 to 49 years, made up the cohort. For each donor, CD4 naive and CD4 memory were each given three plates, CD8 naive was given two plates, and CD8 memory was given one plate. Blood TCR repertoires of a handful of healthy adults were deeply sequenced to estimate repertoire size and the extent of clonotype sharing between individuals. To increase sequencing depth and limit assay-specific biases, different laboratories used diverse techniques to prepare libraries and sequence TCR repertoires. Leukapheresis yielded between about 0.85 and 10 billion PBMCs per donor. Points the paper makes about the study in general: When several donors were compared, the shared fraction of clonotypes was around 5% for naive CD4, approximately 3.5% for naive CD8, roughly 2.3% for memory CD4, and 0.35% to 0.5% for memory CD8. Clonotypes shared by all four sorted-subset donors showed higher generation probabilities than non-shared clonotypes. Sampling was limited to blood, and TCR repertoires in tissue likely differ from TCR repertoires in blood. Pairwise subsampling indicated that sequencing depth was expected to affect the degree of clonotype sharing among donors. Because the study included a small number of donors, the genetic and exposure-history diversity represented was limited. Naive subsets generally had larger estimated clonotype richness than memory subsets. Incomplete sequencing was indicated by rarefaction of sorted-subset datasets, despite the large sequencing depth.

With respect to this clone: The antigen this receptor binds is unknown. Per-base quality was not reported, and no clone a single base away is much larger than it.

Using the deep immunoSEQ assay, TCR CDR3 regions were amplified from genomic DNA by multiplex PCR. Extracted genomic DNA from each cell subset was spread evenly across all wells of several immunoSEQ 96-well plates, with each plate serving as a replicate. For sorted subsets, approximately 0.2 ug of genomic DNA, equivalent to 25,000 to 35,000 T cell genomes, went into each replicate PCR. Purified libraries were measured with a Qubit 3.0 fluorometer, size-checked on a Bioanalyzer 2100, and measured again with the KAPA Library Quantification kit. Every immunoSEQ 96-well plate was sequenced on a dedicated single-read 150-cycle Illumina NextSeq 550 flow cell. In the paper's pipeline: The immunoSEQ output contained only junctional sequences without quality scores, so filtering could not match that applied to full-length reads. Sequences were annotated with PyIR, a Python wrapper for IgBLAST v1.9, using IMGT germline references to assign V/J genes and CDR3. Reads with weak V/J assignments (E-value above 1e-6), missing CDR3, stop codons, out-of-frame junctions, or ambiguous translated residues were removed. V3J clonotypes were defined by identical inferred V gene, J gene, and CDR3 amino acid sequence. Percentage overlap between repertoires was calculated by dividing the number of shared unique clonotypes by the size of the smaller repertoire. RTK rarefaction, the Chao1 estimator, and Recon v2.1 estimates of unobserved clonotypes were used to assess repertoire richness. For all TCRbeta clonotypes obtained by the gDNA method from a handful of donors, generation probabilities were computed with OLGA. Held by TCRdb, this immuneACCESS table contains in-frame sequences only and omits some clones. Under half of the omission traces to an unresolved V gene where checked; the cause of the rest is unknown. The V and J calls and the clone size are those of that table, but D and trimming were determined from the DNA. Present in this sample are about 680,000 clones, 90% to 95% of which were seen just once. The ten largest clones take up approximately 25% of the sample.

CD8 naive samples consisted of CD45RO-negative cells that were positively selected for CCR7, yielding a CD45RA+CCR7+ population without TemRA cells. The donors were healthy, HIV-negative adults who had no recently reported acute infections or vaccinations. Only Caucasian adults living in Nashville, Tennessee, USA were represented among the donors. Blood was collected by leukapheresis, and PBMCs were isolated by Ficoll-Histopaque density gradient centrifugation and then cryopreserved in liquid nitrogen vapor phase. Purity and quantity of every magnetically sorted T cell population were checked by analytical flow cytometry. Genomic DNA was isolated from each sorted fraction and quantified by UV absorbance on a Nanodrop 2000c. Sequenced: naive CD8+ T cells sorted from blood. The cell subset or site label, as the study defines it: CD45RA+CCR7+. The sequence derives from a man aged 25 to 45 in good health.

In nucleotide form, the sequence is TGTGCCAGCAGCCCACCAGAGGCCTCCTACGAGCAGTACTTC. It specifies CASSPPEASYEQYF. The V and J genes are TRBV5-5 and TRBJ2-7; the D gene is not confidently resolved. The germline V gene (reference sequence) sets CDR1 to SGHKS and CDR2 to YYEKEE. V and J are truncated by 4 bases and 0 bases respectively, leaving an intervening sequence of 11 bases. Including the terminal cysteine and phenylalanine, the CDR3 comprises 14 residues. The sequence is cut down to CDR3 DNA, 42 bases in frame from base 1.